This T cell receptor beta chain was obtained from a study of cytomegalovirus exposure and HLA in healthy donors. Study results and limitations: Exclusion as indistinguishable affected some V segments, including TRBV6-2 and TRBV6-3.

The CDR3 is 17 residues long. Germline CDR1 LGHNA, CDR2 YNFKEQ. As regards this clone: Antigen: not known.

It was with 60 Vbeta and 13 Jbeta primers that the PCR ran. Generated by immunoSEQ multiplex PCR, the TCRdb table keeps only in-frame clones and is missing some. The sample has 210,000 or so clones; approximately 82% are singletons. Sequencing input: PBMCs. J is TRBJ2-5 and V is TRBV4-2; 10 nucleotides match TRBD1. With the DNA end fitting TRBJ2-7 better, the J assignment may be wrong. This TCR was recovered from a middle-aged woman in good health and CMV-seronegative. The CDR3 region has the DNA TGTGCCAGCAGCCAAGATTCCCCCCGGGGACAGGGGTCCGAGCAGTACTTC. Translation: CASSQDSPRGQGSEQYF.